This T cell receptor beta chain is from a study of blood T cell repertoires in COVID-19. Repertoires were generated with immunoSEQ multiplex PCR, while TCRdb's copy carries only in-frame clones and drops some. The sample holds 45,000 to 60,000 clones, about 81% seen once. From germline, CDR1 is LGHDT and CDR2 YNNKEL (reference sequence). Trimming shortened V by 8 bases and J by 0 bases, and 17 bases separated the two germline ends. The length of the CDR3 is 16 residues. This clonotype was sampled from a human donor with acute or convalescent COVID-19. The donor label of this sample is uncertain. Sample: peripheral blood. This chain links TRBV3-1 (or the pseudogene TRBV3-2) with TRBJ1-3; possibly TRBD1 for D (6 bases). CDR3 coding DNA: TGTGCCAGCGGGGGCGTCGAGTCCTTCTCTGGAAACACCATATATTTT. Translation: CASGGVESFSGNTIYF.